These 5 T cell receptor beta chains share one sample of origin, sequenced in a study of blood T cell repertoires in COVID-19. Repertoires were generated with immunoSEQ multiplex PCR, while TCRdb's copy carries only in-frame clones and drops some. The sample contains about 81,000 clones, over 65% of which appear only once. The sample taken for sequencing was peripheral blood. These receptors were obtained from a woman between 65 and 79 years old with acute or convalescent COVID-19.

The rearrangement uses TRBV11-2 and TRBJ2-5, with no clear D. CDR1 is SGHAT and CDR2 is FQNNGV in the germline V gene. Trimming left V 4 bases short and J 0 bases short, with 9 bases between. The CDR3 length is 14 residues. The CDR3 here is CASSYPLYQETQYF. As DNA, the CDR3 is TGTGCCAGCAGCTACCCGCTATACCAAGAGACCCAGTACTTC.

The CDR3 loop is CASSSREGTDTQYF. CDR3 in DNA: TGTGCCAGCAGCTCCAGGGAGGGCACAGATACGCAGTATTTT. The V gene is TRBV11-3, the J gene TRBJ2-3; the D gene is possibly TRBD2 (6 bases). The ends were cut back, 4 bases at V and 1 base at J, with 9 bases in the middle. Germline V gene data show CDR1 as SGHNT and CDR2 as YENEEA. The CDR3 totals 14 residues.

The rearrangement uses TRBV6-6 and TRBJ2-2; D unclear. The CDR3 extends over 15 amino acids. Trimming removed 2 bases at V and 3 bases at J, with 10 bases between. Germline CDR1 is MNHNY and CDR2 is SVGAGI (reference sequence). CDR3 protein: CASSYGAAYTGELFF. The CDR3 region has the DNA TGTGCCAGCAGTTACGGTGCGGCCTACACCGGGGAGCTGTTTTTT.

The chain couples TRBV11-3 to TRBJ2-2; D might be TRBD1 (6 bases). The germline V gene has CDR1 SGHNT and CDR2 YENEEA. Trimming cost V 2 bases and J 3 bases, with 10 bases left between them. The CDR3 runs 15 residues. CDR3 coding DNA: TGTGCCAGCAGCTTATCCGACAGGTACACCGGGGAGCTGTTTTTT. Protein sequence: CASSLSDRYTGELFF.

The CDR3 region is CASGPGQSYSNQPQHF. CDR3 DNA: TGTGCTAGTGGCCCCGGACAGTCTTATAGCAATCAGCCCCAGCATTTT. V gene TRBV12-5 combines with J gene TRBJ1-5; weak D call: TRBD1 (6 bases). Deletions cut 6 bases from V and 0 bases from J, with 15 bases between. The CDR3 is made up of 16 amino acids. Germline values: CDR1 LGHNT, CDR2 FRNRAP.